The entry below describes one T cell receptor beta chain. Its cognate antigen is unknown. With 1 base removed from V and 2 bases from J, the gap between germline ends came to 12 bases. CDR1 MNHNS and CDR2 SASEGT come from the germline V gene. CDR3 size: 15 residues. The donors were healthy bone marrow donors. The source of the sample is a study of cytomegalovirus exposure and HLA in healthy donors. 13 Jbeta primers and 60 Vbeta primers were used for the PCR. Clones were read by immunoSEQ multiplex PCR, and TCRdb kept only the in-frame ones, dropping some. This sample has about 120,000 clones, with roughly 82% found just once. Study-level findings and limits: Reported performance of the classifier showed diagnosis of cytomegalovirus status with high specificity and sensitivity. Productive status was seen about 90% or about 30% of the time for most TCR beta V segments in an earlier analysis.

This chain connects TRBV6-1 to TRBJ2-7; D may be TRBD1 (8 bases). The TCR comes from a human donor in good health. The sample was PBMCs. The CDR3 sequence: CASSEGTGTTYEQYF. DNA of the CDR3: TGTGCCAGCAGTGAAGGGACAGGGACTACCTACGAGCAGTACTTC.